This TCR beta chain was retrieved from a study of shared clonotypes between healthy human individuals. The wider study: For every donor, three CD4 naive, three CD4 memory, two CD8 naive and one CD8 memory plates were used.

Repertoires were generated with immunoSEQ multiplex PCR, while TCRdb's copy carries only in-frame clones and drops some. The table includes approximately 500,000 clones, roughly 95% detected once. Study findings and constraints: Non-shared clonotypes had lower generation probabilities than those shared by all four donors.

Trimming shortened V by 2 bases and J by 8 bases, and 15 bases separated the two germline ends. Germline loops: CDR1 SNHLY, CDR2 FYNNEI. The CDR3 loop spans 14 amino acids. As to this clone: Its antigen remains unknown.

This TCR was sampled from a woman younger than 45 in good health. Sequencing input: naive CD4+ T cells sorted from blood. The sample's subset: CD45RA+ positively selected. The chain carries TRBV2 and TRBJ1-2; D unclear. This CDR3 is CASSERELGGGYTF. The CDR3 DNA reads as TGTGCCAGCAGTGAACGGGAACTCGGCGGCGGCTACACCTTC.